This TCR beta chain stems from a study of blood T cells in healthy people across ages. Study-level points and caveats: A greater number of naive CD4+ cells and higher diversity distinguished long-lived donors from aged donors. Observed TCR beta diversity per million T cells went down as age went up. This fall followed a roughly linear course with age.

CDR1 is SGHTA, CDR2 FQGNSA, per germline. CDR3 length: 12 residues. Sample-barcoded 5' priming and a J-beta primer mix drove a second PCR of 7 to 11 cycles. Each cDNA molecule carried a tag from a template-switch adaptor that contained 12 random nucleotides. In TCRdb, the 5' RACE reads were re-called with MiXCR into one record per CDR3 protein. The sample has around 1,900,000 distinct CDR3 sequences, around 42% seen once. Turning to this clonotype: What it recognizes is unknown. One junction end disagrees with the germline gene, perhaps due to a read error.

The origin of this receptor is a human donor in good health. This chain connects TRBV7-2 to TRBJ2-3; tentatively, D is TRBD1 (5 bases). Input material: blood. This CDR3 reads CASSLATATQYF. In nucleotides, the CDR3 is TGTGCCAGCAGCTTAGCGACAGCTACGCAGTATTTT.